This is a list of T cell receptor beta chains from one sample in a study of molecular identifiers for immune sequencing clone quantification. TCRdb ran MiXCR on the PCR reads and lists one entry per CDR3 protein. The data show around 460,000 distinct CDR3 sequences, with under 30% seen just once and 0.7% to 0.9% held by the top ten. Input material: naive CD8+ T cells from blood, with Jurkat cell RNA spiked in. All receptors come from a human donor in good health. Some libraries in this study had Jurkat cell RNA spiked in. Both conserved end residues are part of each CDR3. D genes are given only for firm matches.

TRBJ2-3	.	TRBV29-1	CSTEGFGTDTQYF
TRBJ2-7	.	TRBV28	CASSFRGSSYEQYF
TRBJ1-1	.	TRBV5-6	CASSLTVCQTEAFF
TRBJ2-5	TRBD2	TRBV10-1	CASSQGGRQETQYF
TRBJ2-3	.	TRBV6-2/TRBV6-3	CASSYLARNTDTQYF
TRBJ2-5	TRBD1	TRBV29-1	CSVEALGKRTGIKETQYF
TRBJ2-7	.	TRBV10-2	CASSESFGPINRF
TRBJ1-4	.	TRBV7-6	CASSLEFYKGKLFF
TRBJ2-1	.	TRBV7-2	CASSLEVFRGREDEQFF
TRBJ1-3	TRBD1	TRBV14	CASSPWDSFSGNTIYF
TRBJ2-7	TRBD1	TRBV19	CASSTGQGLSYEQYF
TRBJ2-7	.	TRBV6-6	CTSSYSRGGYAYVQYF
TRBJ2-7	.	TRBV4-1	CASSHHAGEQYF
TRBJ1-1	TRBD1	TRBV28	CASRFGQGIMNTEAFF
TRBJ1-1	.	TRBV29-1	CNVERSSPRGAYEAFF
TRBJ2-2	.	TRBV2	CATTRQGSTGELFF
TRBJ1-1	.	TRBV2	CASSEAVLVYTEAFF
TRBJ2-3	.	TRBV7-9	CASSLDPRPTDTQYF
TRBJ2-7	TRBD2	TRBV20-1	CSAYSSGDPSYEQYF
TRBJ2-7	TRBD2	TRBV19	CASSIGLAPYEQYF
TRBJ2-3	.	TRBV6-5	CASKDSTDTQYF
TRBJ1-1	.	TRBV29-1	CSADDGLTEAFF
TRBJ1-5	.	TRBV2	CASSERTRGHKSNQPQHF
TRBJ2-7	.	TRBV19	CASSISITYEQYF
TRBJ2-5	.	TRBV6-2/TRBV6-3	CASSIPGQTLFGGETQYF
TRBJ1-1	.	TRBV29-1	CSVGDVQGNTEAFF
TRBJ2-7	TRBD2	TRBV25-1	CASRGTSVYEQYF
TRBJ2-6	.	TRBV6-5	CASRPAWGREDPGANVLTF
TRBJ2-7	.	TRBV7-9	CASSLTGTNEQYF
TRBJ2-7	.	TRBV27	CASSLSPSVGYEQYF
TRBJ2-1	.	TRBV4-1	CASSLKQGIDEQFF
TRBJ2-4	TRBD2	TRBV7-2	CASSKSISRLAGGIDKNIQYF
TRBJ1-2	.	TRBV4-1	CASSQVQSYGYTF
TRBJ2-1	.	TRBV6-5	CATGPAGSEQFF
TRBJ2-3	TRBD1	TRBV20-1	CSAWTGSTDTQYF
TRBJ2-3	.	TRBV28	CASRFNWDTQYF
TRBJ2-2	TRBD1	TRBV3-1	CASSPPGQGLSGELFF
TRBJ2-2	.	TRBV15	CATSRDRQLNTGELFF
TRBJ2-6	.	TRBV19	CASKPGSSGANVLTF
TRBJ1-2	.	TRBV2	CASSEAPQINYGYTF
TRBJ2-7	TRBD2	TRBV4-1	CASSQVAGGPLEQYF
TRBJ2-6	TRBD1	TRBV3-1	CASSLPGQGPSGANVLTF
TRBJ2-5	.	TRBV7-9	CASSLALEETQYF
TRBJ2-1	.	TRBV4-3	CASSHPAGQRTPESHNEQFF
TRBJ2-5	.	TRBV5-1	CASSLEGGGQETQYF